This TCR beta chain was obtained from a study of blood T cell repertoires in COVID-19. Study-wide background: Spain, Italy and the United States supplied samples that represented acute and convalescent COVID-19. From T cells, B-cell-depleted T cells, or PBMCs came the material, which was cDNA or gDNA.

As handled by the study authors: Nucleated cell number was recorded as an estimate derived from reference gene primer amplification. This table comes from immunoSEQ multiplex PCR, and its TCRdb copy is limited to in-frame clones, with some not included. V and J calls plus clone size are reproduced from that table; the DNA served to infer D and trimming. The data hold over 50,000 clones, with about 90% observed a single time. The V segment lost 1 base and the J segment 10 bases; nucleotides outside the gene matches: 9. The germline CDR1 and CDR2 sequences are SGDLS and YYNGEE. This CDR3 is built from 15 residues.

This sequence originates from a man aged 45 to 65 with active COVID-19. The sample comprised peripheral blood. The V call is TRBV9, the J call TRBJ2-3, with TRBD2 matching 10 bases. The CDR3 nucleotides read TGTGCCAGCAGCGTACAGGGGCTAGCGGGAGTTTCGCAGTATTTT. Translating it yields CASSVQGLAGVSQYF.